The T cell receptor (beta chain) described here comes from a study of control samples from healthy donors and cancer patients. The assay was immunoSEQ multiplex PCR, and TCRdb's table has in-frame clones only and misses some. The data hold about 120,000 clones, with roughly 90% observed a single time. This CDR3 is 13 amino acids long. V gave up 10 bases and J gave up 0 bases, with 9 bases separating them. The source of this sequence is a man in his fifties or sixties in good health. The V and J genes are TRBV12-3 or TRBV12-4 and TRBJ1-4; D ambiguous. Material: blood. The CDR3 DNA follows: TGTGCCACTTCCACTGCAACTAATGAAAAACTGTTTTTT. Translated: CATSTATNEKLFF.